This paragraph reports one TCR beta chain. Its matching antigen is unknown. 5'RACE template switching built TCR beta cDNA with unique molecular identifiers. TCRdb reanalyzed the 5' RACE reads, giving one entry per CDR3 protein sequence and no DNA. The ten most abundant clones cover approximately 1.4% of a sample with roughly 450,000 distinct CDR3 sequences. The data belong to a study of T cells expressing NK-cell markers. Overall study context: Sequenced donors, eight in total, included seven who were HCMV-seropositive and one who was seronegative. Points from the study as a whole: In a handful of donors, dominant clonotypes made up about 28.3-65% of CD3+CD56-NKG2C+ cells.

CDR3 length: 17 amino acids. Per the germline V gene, CDR1 is SGHRS and CDR2 is YFSETQ. The sequence was obtained from a woman in her forties or fifties in good health. The source material was blood T cells: a sorted CD56 or NKG2C T cell subset, CD4+ or CD8+ T cells, or bulk PBMC T cells (not recorded which). The rearrangement links TRBV5-1 to TRBJ1-5; the D call from TCRdb, TRBD1, cannot be confirmed without DNA. The CDR3 is CASSAGTGTGGNQPQHF.